Below, 22 T cell receptor beta chains from the same sample are listed, as sequenced in a study of cytomegalovirus exposure and HLA in healthy donors. The assay was immunoSEQ multiplex PCR, and TCRdb's table has in-frame clones only and misses some. Altogether more than 85,000 clones are present, about 95% being singletons, with the ten largest covering 0.7% to 0.9%. The sequenced sample consisted of PBMCs. These receptor sequences come from a woman younger than 30 in good health and CMV-seronegative.

This chain links TRBV9 with TRBJ2-7, with D possibly TRBD1 on 6 matching bases. Germline V gives CDR1 SGDLS, CDR2 YYNGEE. The CDR3 is 16 amino acids. The germline V and J ends were trimmed by 0 bases and 2 bases, with 15 bases remaining between them. The CDR3 is CASSVGLTGPPYEQYF. The CDR3, as DNA: TGTGCCAGCAGCGTAGGCCTTACAGGGCCACCCTACGAGCAGTACTTC.

This clone was counted once. The J gene is TRBJ2-5, the V gene TRBV2, with D hard to call. Trimming stripped 7 bases from V and 4 bases from J, with 13 bases between. There are 13 residues in the CDR3. Per the germline V gene, CDR1 is SNHLY and CDR2 is FYNNEI. CDR3 nucleotide sequence: TGTGCCAGCAACCGCGGCCGGAGAGAGACCCAGTACTTC. It specifies CASNRGRRETQYF.

This chain uses TRBV11-3 with TRBJ1-6; D unresolved. The CDR3 is 14 amino acids. Germline V gives CDR1 SGHNT, CDR2 YENEEA. Trimming stripped 5 bases from V and 8 bases from J, with 13 bases between. CDR3 DNA: TGTGCCAGCAGCCATAGTCAAAGAGATTCACCCCTCCACTTT. Protein: CASSHSQRDSPLHF.

The V call is TRBV5-1, the J call TRBJ2-2, with D possibly matching TRBD1 (6 bases). V gave up 0 bases and J gave up 4 bases, with 13 bases separating them. The V gene's germline CDR1 is SGHRS and CDR2 YFSETQ. CDR3 length equals 16 residues. This CDR3 is CASSLALGATTGELFF. In nucleotides, the CDR3 is TGCGCCAGCAGCTTGGCTCTGGGGGCGACCACCGGGGAGCTGTTTTTT. Supplemented by reference TRBV5-1 and TRBJ2-2, the full variable domain reads KAGVTQTPRYLIKTRGQQVTLSCSPISGHRSVSWYQQTPGQGLQFLFEYFSETQRNKGNFPGRFSGRQFSNSRSEMNVSTLELGDSALYLCASSLALGATTGELFFGEGSRLTVL.

The V gene is TRBV15, the J gene TRBJ2-1; possible D gene TRBD2, 6 bases. The CDR3 length is 11 residues. Trimming took off 0 bases at V and 13 bases at J, with 7 bases between the two ends. Germline CDR1 and CDR2: LNHNV and YYDKDF (reference sequence). The CDR3 protein is CATSREGLQFF. CDR3 in DNA: TGTGCCACCAGCAGAGAGGGACTCCAGTTCTTC.

This chain uses TRBV9 with TRBJ1-2, with 8 bases lining up with TRBD1. The CDR3 covers 17 residues. CDR1 and CDR2 (germline): SGDLS, YYNGEE. With V trimmed by 3 bases and J by 4 bases, 14 bases remained unmatched. The CDR3 region has the DNA TGTGCCAGCAGCGAGGGCCCTGGACAGGGCGGCGTCTATGGCTACACCTTC. Encoded protein: CASSEGPGQGGVYGYTF. Full variable domain (remainder filled in from reference TRBV9 and TRBJ1-2): DSGVTQTPKHLITATGQRVTLRCSPRSGDLSVYWYQQSLDQGLQFLIQYYNGEERAKGNILERFSAQQFPDLHSELNLSSLELGDSALYFCASSEGPGQGGVYGYTFGSGTRLTVV.

The chain combines TRBV11-3 with TRBJ2-3, with 11 bases aligning to TRBD2. The CDR3 has 15 amino acids. CDR1 is SGHNT and CDR2 is YENEEA in the germline V gene. With V trimmed by 3 bases and J by 4 bases, 3 bases remained unmatched. CDR3 sequence: CASSFASGGSDTQYF. The CDR3 DNA reads TGTGCCAGCAGCTTCGCTAGCGGGGGGTCAGATACGCAGTATTTT.

This clone appeared a single time. The chain combines TRBV6-6 with TRBJ2-2; D remains ambiguous. Trimming removed 10 bases from V and 6 bases from J, with 21 bases in between. The germline V gene encodes CDR1 MNHNY and CDR2 SVGAGI (reference sequence). CDR3 length equals 15 residues. CDR3 sequence: CATQVGISPPGELFF. The CDR3 coding sequence is TGTGCCACGCAAGTCGGTATCTCCCCTCCCGGGGAGCTGTTTTTT.

J is TRBJ1-3 and V is TRBV7-9, with 9 bases fitting TRBD1. This CDR3 contains 16 residues. Per the germline V gene, CDR1 is SEHNR and CDR2 is FQNEAQ (reference sequence). V gave up 4 bases and J gave up 4 bases; unmatched junction bases: 8. This CDR3 reads CASSSSGTGRGNTIYF. DNA of the CDR3: TGTGCCAGCAGCTCGTCCGGGACAGGGAGAGGAAACACCATATATTTT.

The chain couples TRBV5-4 to TRBJ2-1; no clear D gene. The CDR3 is 16 amino acids. The germline V gene has CDR1 SGHNT and CDR2 YYREEE (reference sequence). V was shortened by 5 bases and J by 2 bases, with 17 bases between the two germline ends. Here the CDR3 DNA reads TGTGCCAGCAGATCCCAAGGAGTGGCGGCCTACAATGAGCAGTTCTTC. The encoded protein is CASRSQGVAAYNEQFF.

The rearrangement joins TRBV28 to TRBJ1-1; no clear D gene. Germline V lookup: CDR1 MDHEN, CDR2 SYDVKM. With 1 base removed from V and 0 bases from J, the gap between germline ends came to 12 bases. This CDR3 is 16 amino acids long. CDR3 DNA sequence: TGTGCCAGCAGTTTATATTGGGCCGAAGTGAACACTGAAGCTTTCTTT. Its translation is CASSLYWAEVNTEAFF.

This clone was found a few times. The rearrangement uses TRBV7-9 and TRBJ2-7; TRBD2 matches at 11 bases. The CDR3 is made up of 15 amino acids. V was pared by 1 base and J by 6 bases, with 5 bases of the junction left unmatched. CDR1 SEHNR and CDR2 FQNEAQ come from the germline V gene (reference sequence). The CDR3 DNA is TGTGCCAGCAGCTTAGTTAGCGGGAGGGCCGGCGAGCAGTACTTC. Translation: CASSLVSGRAGEQYF.

V gene TRBV5-4 combines with J gene TRBJ1-1; 8 positions match TRBD1. This CDR3 has 13 amino acids. V lost 4 bases, J lost 4 bases, and 3 bases stayed unmatched. Germline V gene lookup returns CDR1 SGHNT and CDR2 YYREEE (reference sequence). The CDR3 loop is CASSVTGGTEAFF. CDR3 DNA: TGTGCCAGCAGCGTTACAGGGGGCACTGAAGCTTTCTTT.

The chain carries TRBV5-1 and TRBJ2-5, with D possibly matching TRBD2 (5 bases). This CDR3 has 16 amino acids. Per germline, CDR1 SGHRS and CDR2 YFSETQ. The V end was cut by 6 bases, the J end by 1 base, with 19 bases between. This CDR3 is CASTGAVMPPQETQYF. The CDR3, as DNA: TGCGCCAGCACCGGAGCGGTAATGCCCCCCCAAGAGACCCAGTACTTC.

This clone was counted a single time. This chain links TRBV5-1 with TRBJ2-7, with 7 bases lining up with TRBD1. With 2 bases clipped from V and 5 bases from J, the junction kept 4 bases outside the gene matches. In germline, CDR1 is SGHRS, CDR2 YFSETQ. This CDR3 has 13 amino acids. The CDR3 spells CASSFGTANEQYF. The CDR3 coding sequence is TGCGCCAGCAGCTTTGGGACAGCAAACGAGCAGTACTTC.

This chain connects TRBV10-3 to TRBJ2-2, with TRBD2 identical over 9 bases. The junction had 10 bases not matched to a gene; V was cut back by 6 bases and J by 5 bases. CDR3 length equals 16 residues. The germline V gene encodes CDR1 ENHRY and CDR2 SYGVKD. For the CDR3, the DNA is TGTGCCATCAGCCTGAAGCGGGAGGCGGTGACCGGGGAGCTGTTTTTT. Its translation: CAISLKREAVTGELFF.

The chain couples TRBV7-8 to TRBJ2-5, with D maybe TRBD2 (5 bases). The CDR3 has 15 amino acids. Germline V gene sequence: CDR1 SGHVS, CDR2 FQNEAQ. Trimming stripped 4 bases from V and 5 bases from J, with 17 bases between. The CDR3 loop reads CASSSARSDKETQYF. The CDR3, as DNA: TGTGCCAGCAGCTCGGCGCGTAGCGATAAGGAGACCCAGTACTTC.

V is TRBV6-5 and J is TRBJ1-5, with unresolved D. This CDR3 contains 14 residues. V was cut by 7 bases and J by 4 bases, with 14 bases left in between. Germline values: CDR1 MNHEY, CDR2 SVGAGI. This CDR3 reads CASKPGSLNQPQHF. The CDR3 DNA reads as TGTGCCAGCAAGCCGGGGTCTCTAAATCAGCCCCAGCATTTT.

The rearrangement uses TRBV7-8 and TRBJ1-1, with a weak D call TRBD1 (5 bases). With 3 bases removed from V and 1 base from J, the gap between germline ends came to 12 bases. Looked up from germline, CDR1 is SGHVS and CDR2 is FQNEAQ. The length of the CDR3 is 15 residues. CDR3 sequence: CASSLGGAANTEAFF. The CDR3 region has the DNA TGTGCCAGCAGCTTGGGAGGGGCAGCGAACACTGAAGCTTTCTTT.

The gene calls are TRBV10-3 and TRBJ1-2; D is possibly TRBD1 (5 bases). Germline loops: CDR1 ENHRY, CDR2 SYGVKD. Trimming left V 0 bases short and J 4 bases short, with 15 bases between. The CDR3 has 16 amino acids. In DNA form, the CDR3 reads TGTGCCATCAGTGAGTCCATTGGGGCGAATAGCTATGGCTACACCTTC. It specifies CAISESIGANSYGYTF.

The chain employs TRBV7-9 and TRBJ2-1, with D perhaps matching TRBD1 (5 bases). V lost 4 bases and J 8 bases, leaving 18 bases between the germline ends. The germline CDR1 and CDR2 sequences are SEHNR and FQNEAQ (reference sequence). This CDR3 has 15 amino acids. CDR3 protein: CASSYPVGPVDEQFF. For the CDR3, the DNA is TGTGCCAGCAGCTATCCTGTGGGGCCAGTCGATGAGCAGTTCTTC.

The chain joins TRBV7-9 to TRBJ2-2, with D perhaps TRBD1 (6 bases). The CDR3 sequence is 15 residues long. The germline V gene encodes CDR1 SEHNR and CDR2 FQNEAQ (reference sequence). V gave up 5 bases and J gave up 0 bases, with 10 bases separating them. The CDR3, as DNA: TGTGCCAGCAGCCACAGGGCCTCGAACACCGGGGAGCTGTTTTTT. It translates to CASSHRASNTGELFF.